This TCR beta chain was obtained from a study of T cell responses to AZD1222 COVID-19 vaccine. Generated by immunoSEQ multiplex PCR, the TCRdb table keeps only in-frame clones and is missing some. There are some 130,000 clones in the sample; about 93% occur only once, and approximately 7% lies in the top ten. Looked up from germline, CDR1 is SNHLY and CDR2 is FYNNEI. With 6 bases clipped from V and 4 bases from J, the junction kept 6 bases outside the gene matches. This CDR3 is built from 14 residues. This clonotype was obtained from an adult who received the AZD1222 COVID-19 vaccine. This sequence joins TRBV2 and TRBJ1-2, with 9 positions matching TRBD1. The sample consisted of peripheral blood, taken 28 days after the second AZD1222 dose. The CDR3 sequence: CASRRDRVFYGYTF. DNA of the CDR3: TGTGCCAGCAGACGGGACAGGGTCTTCTATGGCTACACCTTC.